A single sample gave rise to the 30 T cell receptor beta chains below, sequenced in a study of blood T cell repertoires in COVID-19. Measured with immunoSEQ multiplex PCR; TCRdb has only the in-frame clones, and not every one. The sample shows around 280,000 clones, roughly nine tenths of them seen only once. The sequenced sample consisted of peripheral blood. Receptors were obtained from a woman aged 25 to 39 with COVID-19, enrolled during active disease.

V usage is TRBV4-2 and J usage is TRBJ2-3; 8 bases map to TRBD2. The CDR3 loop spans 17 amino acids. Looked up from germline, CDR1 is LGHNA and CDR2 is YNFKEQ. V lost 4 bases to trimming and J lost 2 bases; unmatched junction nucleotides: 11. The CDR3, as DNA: TGTGCCAGCAGCCCCAAAGGGAAGCGGGGGTACACAGATACGCAGTATTTT. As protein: CASSPKGKRGYTDTQYF.

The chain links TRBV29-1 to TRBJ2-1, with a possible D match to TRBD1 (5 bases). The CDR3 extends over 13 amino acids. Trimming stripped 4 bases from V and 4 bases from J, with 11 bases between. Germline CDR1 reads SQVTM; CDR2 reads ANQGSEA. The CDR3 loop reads CSVGNRQYNEQFF. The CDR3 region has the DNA TGCAGCGTTGGCAACAGGCAATACAATGAGCAGTTCTTC.

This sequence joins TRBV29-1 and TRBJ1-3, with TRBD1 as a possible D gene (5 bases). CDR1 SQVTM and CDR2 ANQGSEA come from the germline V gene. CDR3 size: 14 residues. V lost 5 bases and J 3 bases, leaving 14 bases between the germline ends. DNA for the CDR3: TGCAGCGTTCTAAGGGCAGGGATTGGAAACACCATATATTTT. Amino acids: CSVLRAGIGNTIYF.

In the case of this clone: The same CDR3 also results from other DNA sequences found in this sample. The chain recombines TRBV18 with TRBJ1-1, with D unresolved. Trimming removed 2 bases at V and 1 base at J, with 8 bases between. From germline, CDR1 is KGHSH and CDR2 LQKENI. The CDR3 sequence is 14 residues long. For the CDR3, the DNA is TGTGCCAGCTCACCAATGGCGGGGAACACTGAAGCTTTCTTT. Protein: CASSPMAGNTEAFF.

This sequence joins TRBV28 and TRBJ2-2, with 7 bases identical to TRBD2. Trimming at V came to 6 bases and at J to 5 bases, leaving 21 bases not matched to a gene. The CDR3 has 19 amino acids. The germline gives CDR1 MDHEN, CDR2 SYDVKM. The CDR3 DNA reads TGTGCCAGCAGCCACCCCAGGACTAGAAGTGCAGCCGGGACCGGGGAGCTGTTTTTT. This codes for CASSHPRTRSAAGTGELFF.

The chain's CDR3 is CASSQGAGGPHSYNEQFF. CDR3 sequence (DNA): TGTGCCAGCAGCCAAGGGGCGGGGGGGCCCCACTCCTACAATGAGCAGTTCTTC. The chain links TRBV3-1 (or the pseudogene TRBV3-2) to TRBJ2-1; TRBD2 matches at 9 bases. The germline gives CDR1 LGHDT, CDR2 YNNKEL (reference sequence). Germline trimming cut 1 base from V and 0 bases from J; bases unmatched to any gene: 7. The CDR3 contains 18 residues.

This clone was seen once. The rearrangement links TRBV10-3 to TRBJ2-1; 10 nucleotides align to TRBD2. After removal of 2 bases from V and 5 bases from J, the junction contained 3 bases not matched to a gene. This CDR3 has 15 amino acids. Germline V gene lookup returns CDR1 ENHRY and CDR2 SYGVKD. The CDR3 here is CAISEERGGHNEQFF. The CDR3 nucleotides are TGTGCCATCAGTGAGGAGCGGGGGGGCCACAATGAGCAGTTCTTC.

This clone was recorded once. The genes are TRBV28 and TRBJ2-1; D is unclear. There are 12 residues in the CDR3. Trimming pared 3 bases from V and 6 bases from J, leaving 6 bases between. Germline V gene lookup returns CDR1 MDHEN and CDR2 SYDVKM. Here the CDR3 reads CASSFIVNEQFF. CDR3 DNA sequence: TGTGCCAGCAGTTTCATAGTCAATGAGCAGTTCTTC.

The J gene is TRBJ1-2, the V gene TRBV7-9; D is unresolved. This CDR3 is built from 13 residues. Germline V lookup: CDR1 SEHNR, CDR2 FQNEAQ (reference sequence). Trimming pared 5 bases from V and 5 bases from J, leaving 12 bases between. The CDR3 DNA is TGTGCCAGCAGCAACCGGGATACTTATGGCTACACCTTC. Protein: CASSNRDTYGYTF. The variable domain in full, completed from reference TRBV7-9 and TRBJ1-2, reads DTGVSQNPRHKITKRGQNVTFRCDPISEHNRLYWYRQTLGQGPEFLTYFQNEAQLEKSRLLSDRFSAERPKGSFSTLEIQRTEQGDSAMYLCASSNRDTYGYTFGSGTRLTVV.

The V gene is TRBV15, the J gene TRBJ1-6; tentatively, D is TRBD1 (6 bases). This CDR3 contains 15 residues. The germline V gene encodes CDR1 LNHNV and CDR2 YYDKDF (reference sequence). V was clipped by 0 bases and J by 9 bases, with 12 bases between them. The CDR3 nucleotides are TGTGCCACCAGCAGAGATCAACAGGGTGGTTCACCCCTCCACTTT. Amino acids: CATSRDQQGGSPLHF.

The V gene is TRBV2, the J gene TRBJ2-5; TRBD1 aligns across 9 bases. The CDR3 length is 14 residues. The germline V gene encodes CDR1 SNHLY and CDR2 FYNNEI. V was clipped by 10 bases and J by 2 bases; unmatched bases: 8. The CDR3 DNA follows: TGTGCCACCCTCCGGGACAGGGCTCAAGAGACCCAGTACTTC. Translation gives CATLRDRAQETQYF.

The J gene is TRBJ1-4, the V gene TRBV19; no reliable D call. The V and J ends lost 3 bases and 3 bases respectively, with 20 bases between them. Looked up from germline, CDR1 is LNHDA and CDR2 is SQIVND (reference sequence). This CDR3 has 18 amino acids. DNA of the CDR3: TGTGCCAGTAGTATGGGCGCACGTATCCTGTCGGCTAATGAAAAACTGTTTTTT. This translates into CASSMGARILSANEKLFF.

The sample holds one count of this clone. The CDR3: CASSFLGGGYGYTF. The CDR3 bases are TGTGCCAGCAGCTTTTTGGGGGGAGGTTATGGCTACACCTTC. The rearrangement links TRBV5-4 to TRBJ1-2, with D maybe TRBD1 (5 bases). There are 14 residues in the CDR3. Germline V lookup: CDR1 SGHNT, CDR2 YYREEE (reference sequence). The ends were cut back, 2 bases at V and 5 bases at J, with 13 bases in the middle.

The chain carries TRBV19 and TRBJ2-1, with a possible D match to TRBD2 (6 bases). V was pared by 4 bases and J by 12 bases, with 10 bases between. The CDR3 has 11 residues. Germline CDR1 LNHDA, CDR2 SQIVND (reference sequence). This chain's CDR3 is CASSNPRGQFF. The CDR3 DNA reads TGTGCCAGTAGTAACCCGCGGGGGCAGTTCTTC.

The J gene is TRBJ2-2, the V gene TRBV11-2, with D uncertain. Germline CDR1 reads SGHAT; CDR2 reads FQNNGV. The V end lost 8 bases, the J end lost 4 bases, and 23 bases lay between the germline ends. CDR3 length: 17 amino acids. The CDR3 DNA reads TGTGCCAGCCGGTGGGCCAGTCCCGTTTCGGTCACCGGGGAGCTGTTTTTT. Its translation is CASRWASPVSVTGELFF.

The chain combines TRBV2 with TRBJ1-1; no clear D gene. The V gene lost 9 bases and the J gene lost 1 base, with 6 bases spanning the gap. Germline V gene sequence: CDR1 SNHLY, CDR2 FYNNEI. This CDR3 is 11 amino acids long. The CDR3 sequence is CARQTNTEAFF. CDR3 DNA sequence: TGTGCCAGACAGACGAACACTGAAGCTTTCTTT.

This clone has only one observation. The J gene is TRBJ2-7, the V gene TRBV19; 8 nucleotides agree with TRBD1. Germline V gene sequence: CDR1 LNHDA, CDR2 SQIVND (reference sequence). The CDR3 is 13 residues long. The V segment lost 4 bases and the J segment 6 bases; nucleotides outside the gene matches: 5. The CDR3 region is CASSTQGAGEQYF. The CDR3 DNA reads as TGTGCCAGTAGTACGCAGGGGGCCGGCGAGCAGTACTTC.

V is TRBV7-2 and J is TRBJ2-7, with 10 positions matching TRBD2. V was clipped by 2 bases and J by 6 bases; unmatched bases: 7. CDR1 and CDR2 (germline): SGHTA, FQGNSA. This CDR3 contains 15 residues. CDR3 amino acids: CASSLTGSGGFEQYF. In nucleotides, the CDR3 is TGTGCCAGCAGCTTAACCGGTAGCGGGGGGTTCGAGCAGTACTTC.

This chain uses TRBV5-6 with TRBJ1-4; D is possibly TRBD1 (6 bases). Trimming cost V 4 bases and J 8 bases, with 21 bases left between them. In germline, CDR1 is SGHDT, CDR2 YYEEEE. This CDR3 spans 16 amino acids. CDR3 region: CASSLGYRVGKEKLFF. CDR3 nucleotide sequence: TGTGCCAGCAGCCTGGGGTACAGGGTGGGGAAAGAAAAACTGTTTTTT.

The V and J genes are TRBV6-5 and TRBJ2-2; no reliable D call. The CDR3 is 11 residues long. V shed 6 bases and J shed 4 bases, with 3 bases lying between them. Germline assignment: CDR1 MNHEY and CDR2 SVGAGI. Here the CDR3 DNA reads TGTGCCAGCAGCCGCACCGGGGAGCTGTTTTTT. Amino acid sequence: CASSRTGELFF.

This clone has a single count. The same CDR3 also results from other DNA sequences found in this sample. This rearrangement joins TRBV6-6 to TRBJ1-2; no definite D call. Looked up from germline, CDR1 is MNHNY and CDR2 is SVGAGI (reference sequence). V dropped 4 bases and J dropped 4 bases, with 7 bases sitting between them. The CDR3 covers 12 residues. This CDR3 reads CASSSLSYGYTF. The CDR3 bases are TGTGCCAGCAGTTCCCTGAGCTATGGCTACACCTTC.

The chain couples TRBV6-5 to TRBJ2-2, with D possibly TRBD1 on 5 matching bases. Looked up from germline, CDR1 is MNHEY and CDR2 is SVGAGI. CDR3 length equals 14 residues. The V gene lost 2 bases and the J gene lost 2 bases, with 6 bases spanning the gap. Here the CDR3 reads CASSYGHNTGELFF. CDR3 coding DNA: TGTGCCAGCAGTTACGGACACAACACCGGGGAGCTGTTTTTT.

DNA of the CDR3: TGTGCCAGCAGCCCACTTAAACGTTGGGGACAGCTAAATGAAAAACTGTTTTTT. Translated, it gives CASSPLKRWGQLNEKLFF. V usage is TRBV14 and J usage is TRBJ1-4; 7 bases map to TRBD1. V was clipped by 4 bases and J by 5 bases; unmatched bases: 16. Germline V CDR1 and CDR2: SGHDN, FVKESK. This CDR3 contains 18 residues.

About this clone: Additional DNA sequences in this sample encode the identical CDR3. The CDR3 DNA reads TGTGCCAGCTCTCCGCAGGGGGATCAGCCCCAGCATTTT. It is translated as CASSPQGDQPQHF. This chain connects TRBV18 to TRBJ1-5, with 7 bases identical to TRBD1. CDR3 size: 13 residues. The junction had 4 bases not matched to a gene; V was cut back by 6 bases and J by 5 bases. Per the germline V gene, CDR1 is KGHSH and CDR2 is LQKENI.

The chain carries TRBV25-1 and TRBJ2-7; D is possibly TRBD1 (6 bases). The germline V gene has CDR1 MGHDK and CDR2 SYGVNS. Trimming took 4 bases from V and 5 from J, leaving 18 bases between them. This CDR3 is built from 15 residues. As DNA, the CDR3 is TGTGCCAGCAGTGCCTCAGGGGCCCTTAGAGACGAGCAGTACTTC. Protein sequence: CASSASGALRDEQYF.

This CDR3 reads CASNRGAGELFF. In DNA, the CDR3 is TGTGCCAGCAACCGGGGTGCCGGGGAGCTGTTTTTT. The J gene is TRBJ2-2, the V gene TRBV7-9; D might be TRBD2 (5 bases). With 7 bases removed from V and 6 bases from J, the gap between germline ends came to 9 bases. Germline loops: CDR1 SEHNR, CDR2 FQNEAQ (reference sequence). The CDR3 contains 12 residues.

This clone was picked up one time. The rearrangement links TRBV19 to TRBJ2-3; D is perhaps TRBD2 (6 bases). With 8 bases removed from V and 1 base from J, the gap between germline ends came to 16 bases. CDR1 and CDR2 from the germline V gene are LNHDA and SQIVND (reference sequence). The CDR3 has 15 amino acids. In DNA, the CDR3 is TGTGCCAGTCAGATTAGCGGCACGGGCACAGATACGCAGTATTTT. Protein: CASQISGTGTDTQYF.

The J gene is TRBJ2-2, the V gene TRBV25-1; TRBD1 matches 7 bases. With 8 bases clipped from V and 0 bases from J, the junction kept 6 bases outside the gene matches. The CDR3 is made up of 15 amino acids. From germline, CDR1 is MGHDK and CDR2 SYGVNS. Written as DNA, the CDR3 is TGTGCCAGCGGGGACAGACCCCCGAACACCGGGGAGCTGTTTTTT. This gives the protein CASGDRPPNTGELFF.

CDR3 coding DNA: TGTGCTACAACTAGCGGGGGTTACAATGAGCAGTTCTTC. This translates into CATTSGGYNEQFF. The V and J genes are TRBV12-5 and TRBJ2-1, with TRBD2 identical over 11 bases. V was clipped by 10 bases and J by 4 bases; unmatched bases: 3. In germline, CDR1 is LGHNT, CDR2 FRNRAP. The CDR3 length is 13 residues.

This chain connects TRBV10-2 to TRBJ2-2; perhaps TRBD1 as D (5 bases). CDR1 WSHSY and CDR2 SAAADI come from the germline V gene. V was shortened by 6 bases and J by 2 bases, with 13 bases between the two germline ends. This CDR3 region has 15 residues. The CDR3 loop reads CASRTAQLNTGELFF. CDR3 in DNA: TGCGCCAGCAGGACAGCCCAACTTAACACCGGGGAGCTGTTTTTT.